A single T cell receptor beta chain is shown here with its context. This sample was taken from a study of blood T cell repertoires in COVID-19. As processed by the authors: Estimation of nucleated cell counts relied on the amplification of reference gene primers. Profiled with immunoSEQ multiplex PCR; TCRdb holds only in-frame clones, not every one. Clonal size and the V and J genes are those of that table, whereas D and trimming came from the DNA. The profile shows 180,000 or so clones, about 85% of them singletons. Germline CDR1 LGHNT, CDR2 FRNRAP. V dropped 3 bases and J dropped 4 bases, with 10 bases sitting between them. The CDR3 sequence is 14 residues long.

The chain is built from TRBV12-5 and TRBJ1-5; D perhaps matches TRBD1 (5 bases). The receptor's source is a woman of 80 years or more with acute or convalescent COVID-19. Sequencing was carried out using peripheral blood. The CDR3 DNA reads as TGTGCTAGTGGTTTCATGGGGACTAATCAGCCCCAGCATTTT. Protein product: CASGFMGTNQPQHF.